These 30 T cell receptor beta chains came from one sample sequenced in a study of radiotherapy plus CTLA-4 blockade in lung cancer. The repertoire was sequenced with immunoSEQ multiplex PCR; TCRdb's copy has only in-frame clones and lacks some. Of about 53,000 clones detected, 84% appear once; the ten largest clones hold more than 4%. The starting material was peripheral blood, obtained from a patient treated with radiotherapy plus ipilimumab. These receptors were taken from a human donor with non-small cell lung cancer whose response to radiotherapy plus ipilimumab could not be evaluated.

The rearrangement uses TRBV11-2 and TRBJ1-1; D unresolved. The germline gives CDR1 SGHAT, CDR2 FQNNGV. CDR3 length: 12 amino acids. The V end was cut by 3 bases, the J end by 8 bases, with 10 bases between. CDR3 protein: CASSLTGVEAFF. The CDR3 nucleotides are TGTGCCAGCAGCTTGACCGGGGTAGAAGCTTTCTTT.

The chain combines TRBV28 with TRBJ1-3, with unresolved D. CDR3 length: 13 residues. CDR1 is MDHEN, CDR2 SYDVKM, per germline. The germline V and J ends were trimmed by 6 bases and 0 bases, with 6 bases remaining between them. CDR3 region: CASRGVSGNTIYF. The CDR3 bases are TGTGCCAGCAGGGGAGTCTCTGGAAACACCATATATTTT.

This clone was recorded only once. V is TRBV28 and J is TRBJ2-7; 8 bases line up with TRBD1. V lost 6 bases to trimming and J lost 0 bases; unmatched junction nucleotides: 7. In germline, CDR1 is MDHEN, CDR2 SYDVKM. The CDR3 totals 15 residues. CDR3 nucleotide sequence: TGTGCCAGCAGCACCCATGGACAGGGCTCCTACGAGCAGTACTTC. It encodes CASSTHGQGSYEQYF.

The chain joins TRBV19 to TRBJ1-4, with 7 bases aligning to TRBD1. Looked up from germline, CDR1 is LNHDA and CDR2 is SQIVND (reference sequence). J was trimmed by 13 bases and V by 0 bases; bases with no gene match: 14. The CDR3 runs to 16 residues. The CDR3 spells CASSIDMLPGPGGLFF. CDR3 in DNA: TGTGCCAGTAGTATAGATATGTTACCCGGGCCAGGGGGACTGTTTTTT.

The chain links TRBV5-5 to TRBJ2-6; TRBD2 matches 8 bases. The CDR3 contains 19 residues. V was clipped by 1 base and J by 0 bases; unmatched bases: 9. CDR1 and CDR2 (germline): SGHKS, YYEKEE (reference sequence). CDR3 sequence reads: CASSLSFGGGYSGANVLTF. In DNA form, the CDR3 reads TGTGCCAGCAGCTTGAGCTTCGGGGGGGGCTACTCTGGGGCCAACGTCCTGACTTTC.

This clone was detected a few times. In nucleotides, the CDR3 is TGTGCCAGCAGCCAAGGACTAGCGGGAGCCAATGAGCAGTTCTTC. Protein product: CASSQGLAGANEQFF. The chain joins TRBV28 to TRBJ2-1; 13 bases agree with TRBD2. Per germline, CDR1 MDHEN and CDR2 SYDVKM. V shed 6 bases, J shed 6 bases, and the junction held 5 bases outside the gene matches. The CDR3 is 15 residues long.

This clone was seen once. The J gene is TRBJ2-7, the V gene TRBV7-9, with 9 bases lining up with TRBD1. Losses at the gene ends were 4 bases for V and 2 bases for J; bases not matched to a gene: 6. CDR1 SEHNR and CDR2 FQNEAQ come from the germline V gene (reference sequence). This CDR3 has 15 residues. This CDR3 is CASSSPGQGAYEQYF. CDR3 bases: TGTGCCAGCAGCTCACCGGGACAGGGAGCCTACGAGCAGTACTTC.

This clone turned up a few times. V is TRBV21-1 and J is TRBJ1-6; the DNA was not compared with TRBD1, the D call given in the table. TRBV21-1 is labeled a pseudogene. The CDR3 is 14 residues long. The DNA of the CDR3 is TGTGCCAACCCCGAGGGACAGTCGAATTCACCCCTCCACTTT. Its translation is CANPEGQSNSPLHF.

DNA of the CDR3: TGCAGCGTTGAAAGTCCACTAGATGGCGGGGAGCTGTTTTTT. It yields the protein CSVESPLDGGELFF. The chain has TRBV29-1 and TRBJ2-2, with a possible D match to TRBD2 (5 bases). The germline V gene has CDR1 SQVTM and CDR2 ANQGSEA. The CDR3 has 14 amino acids. The ends were cut back, 2 bases at V and 7 bases at J, with 14 bases in the middle.

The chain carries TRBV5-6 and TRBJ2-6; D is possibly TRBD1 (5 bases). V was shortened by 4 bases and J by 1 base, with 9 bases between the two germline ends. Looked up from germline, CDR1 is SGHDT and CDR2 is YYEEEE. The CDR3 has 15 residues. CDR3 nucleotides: TGTGCCAGCAGCAAGCAGGGATCTGGGGCCAACGTCCTGACTTTC. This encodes CASSKQGSGANVLTF.

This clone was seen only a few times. CDR3 loop: CASSYSQKNTEAFF. The CDR3 nucleotides read TGTGCCAGCAGTTACTCACAGAAGAACACTGAAGCTTTCTTT. V is TRBV6-6 and J is TRBJ1-1, with D uncertain. CDR1 and CDR2 from the germline V gene are MNHNY and SVGAGI (reference sequence). CDR3 size: 14 residues. Between the trimmed V and J ends, which lost 0 bases and 1 base, there was a span of 6 bases.

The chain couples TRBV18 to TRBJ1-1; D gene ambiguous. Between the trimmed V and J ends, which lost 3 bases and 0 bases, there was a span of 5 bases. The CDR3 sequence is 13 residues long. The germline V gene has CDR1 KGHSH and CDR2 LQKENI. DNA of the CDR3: TGTGCCAGCTCACCTCAGGTGAACACTGAAGCTTTCTTT. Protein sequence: CASSPQVNTEAFF.

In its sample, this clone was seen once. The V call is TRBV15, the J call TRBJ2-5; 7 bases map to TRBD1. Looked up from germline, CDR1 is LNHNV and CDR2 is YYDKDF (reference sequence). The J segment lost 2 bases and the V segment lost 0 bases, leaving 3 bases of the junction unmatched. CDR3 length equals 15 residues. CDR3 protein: CATSRDQGQQETQYF. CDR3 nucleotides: TGTGCCACCAGCAGAGATCAGGGACAGCAAGAGACCCAGTACTTC.

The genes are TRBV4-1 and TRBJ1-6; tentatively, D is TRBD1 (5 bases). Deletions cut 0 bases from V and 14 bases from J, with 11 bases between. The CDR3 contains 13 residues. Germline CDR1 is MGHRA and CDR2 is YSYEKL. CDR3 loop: CASSQDGGLALHF. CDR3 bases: TGCGCCAGCAGCCAAGACGGGGGACTGGCCCTCCACTTT.

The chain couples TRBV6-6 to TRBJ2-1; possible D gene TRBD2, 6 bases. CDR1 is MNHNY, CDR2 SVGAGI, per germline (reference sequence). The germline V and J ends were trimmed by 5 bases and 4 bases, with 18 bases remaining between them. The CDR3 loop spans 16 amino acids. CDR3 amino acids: CASSPHTGVEYNEQFF. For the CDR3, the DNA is TGTGCCAGCAGTCCCCACACGGGAGTGGAATACAATGAGCAGTTCTTC.

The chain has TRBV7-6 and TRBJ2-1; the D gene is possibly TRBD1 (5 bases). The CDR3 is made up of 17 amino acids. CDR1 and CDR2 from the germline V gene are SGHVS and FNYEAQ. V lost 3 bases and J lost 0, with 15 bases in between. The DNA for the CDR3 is TGTGCCAGCAGCTTCGCCACACGGACAACCTCCTACAATGAGCAGTTCTTC. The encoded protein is CASSFATRTTSYNEQFF.

CDR3 DNA: TGTGCCAGCAGCTACAGAACAGGCAATCAGCCCCAGCATTTT. It is translated as CASSYRTGNQPQHF. The chain links TRBV6-1 to TRBJ1-5, with no clear D. Trimming left V 6 bases short and J 2 bases short, with 11 bases between. Germline V gene sequence: CDR1 MNHNS, CDR2 SASEGT. This CDR3 has 14 amino acids.

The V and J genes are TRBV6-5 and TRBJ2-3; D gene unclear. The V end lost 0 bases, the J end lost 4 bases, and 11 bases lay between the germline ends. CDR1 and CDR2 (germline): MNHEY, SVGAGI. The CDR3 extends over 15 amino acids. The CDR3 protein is CASSYSLSGSDTQYF. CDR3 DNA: TGTGCCAGCAGTTACTCCCTTTCCGGGTCAGATACGCAGTATTTT.

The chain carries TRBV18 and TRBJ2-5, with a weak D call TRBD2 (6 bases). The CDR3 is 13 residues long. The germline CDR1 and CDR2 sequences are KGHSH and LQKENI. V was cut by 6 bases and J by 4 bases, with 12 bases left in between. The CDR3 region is CASSRPAGETQYF. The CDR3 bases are TGTGCCAGCTCTCGACCAGCGGGAGAGACCCAGTACTTC.

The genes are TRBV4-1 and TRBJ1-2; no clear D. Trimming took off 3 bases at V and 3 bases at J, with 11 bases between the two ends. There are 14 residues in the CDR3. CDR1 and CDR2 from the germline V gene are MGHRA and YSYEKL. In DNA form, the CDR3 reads TGCGCCAGCAGCCAGAAGCTCGGGGACTATGGCTACACCTTC. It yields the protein CASSQKLGDYGYTF.

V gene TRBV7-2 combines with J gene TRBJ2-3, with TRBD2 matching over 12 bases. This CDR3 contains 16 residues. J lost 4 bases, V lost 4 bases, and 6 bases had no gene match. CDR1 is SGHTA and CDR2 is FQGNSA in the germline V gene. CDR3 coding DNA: TGTGCCAGCAGCTCTTCACTAGCGGGAGGCGCAGATACGCAGTATTTT. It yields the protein CASSSSLAGGADTQYF.

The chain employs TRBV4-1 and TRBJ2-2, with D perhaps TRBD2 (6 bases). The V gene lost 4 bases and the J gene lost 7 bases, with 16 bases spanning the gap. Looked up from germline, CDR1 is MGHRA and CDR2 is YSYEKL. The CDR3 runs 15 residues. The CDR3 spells CASSRLGLRDGELFF. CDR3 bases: TGCGCCAGCAGCCGCTTAGGGCTGCGGGACGGGGAGCTGTTTTTT.

The chain's CDR3 is CASSFVTGGLAGPYEQYF. The CDR3 DNA reads TGTGCCAGCAGCTTCGTAACAGGGGGACTAGCGGGTCCCTACGAGCAGTACTTC. The rearrangement uses TRBV5-8 and TRBJ2-7; 12 nucleotides line up with TRBD2. The CDR3 loop spans 18 amino acids. The junction had 11 bases not matched to a gene; V was cut back by 2 bases and J by 2 bases. Germline loops: CDR1 SGHTS, CDR2 YDEGEE.

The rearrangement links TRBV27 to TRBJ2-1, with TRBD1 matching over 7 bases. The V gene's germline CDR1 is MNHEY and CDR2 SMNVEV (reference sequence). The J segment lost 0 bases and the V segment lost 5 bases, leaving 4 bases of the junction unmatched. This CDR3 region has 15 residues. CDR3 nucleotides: TGTGCCAGCAGTCCTCGGGACAGCTCCTACAATGAGCAGTTCTTC. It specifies CASSPRDSSYNEQFF.

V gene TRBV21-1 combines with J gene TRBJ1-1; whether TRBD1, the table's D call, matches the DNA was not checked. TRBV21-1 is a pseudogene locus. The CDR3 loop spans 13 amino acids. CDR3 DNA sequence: TGTGCCAGCAGCAAAGAGGGACAGGGTCGAGCTTTCTTT. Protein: CASSKEGQGRAFF.

The CDR3 region has the DNA TGCGCCAGCAGCTTGGCAGTAGGGAGCGCGAACACTGAAGCTTTCTTT. Translating it yields CASSLAVGSANTEAFF. The chain links TRBV5-1 to TRBJ1-1; the D is unclear. Germline CDR1 reads SGHRS; CDR2 reads YFSETQ. The CDR3 runs to 16 residues. The V gene lost 0 bases and the J gene lost 1 base, with 13 bases spanning the gap.

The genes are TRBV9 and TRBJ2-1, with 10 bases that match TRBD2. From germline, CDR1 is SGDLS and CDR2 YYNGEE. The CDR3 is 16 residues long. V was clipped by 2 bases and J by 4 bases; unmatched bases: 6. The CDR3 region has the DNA TGTGCCAGCAGCGTCACATGGACTAGCGGTTACAATGAGCAGTTCTTC. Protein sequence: CASSVTWTSGYNEQFF. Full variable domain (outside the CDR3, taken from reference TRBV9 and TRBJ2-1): DSGVTQTPKHLITATGQRVTLRCSPRSGDLSVYWYQQSLDQGLQFLIQYYNGEERAKGNILERFSAQQFPDLHSELNLSSLELGDSALYFCASSVTWTSGYNEQFFGPGTRLTVL.

In DNA form, the CDR3 reads TGCGCCAGCAGCCAAGAACCGGGACTAGCGGGAGTTTTTGAGCAGTTCTTC. Encoded protein: CASSQEPGLAGVFEQFF. The V call is TRBV4-3, the J call TRBJ2-1; TRBD2 aligns across 14 bases. This CDR3 contains 17 residues. Losses at the gene ends were 0 bases for V and 9 bases for J; bases not matched to a gene: 7. Germline V gene lookup returns CDR1 LGHNA and CDR2 YSLEER.

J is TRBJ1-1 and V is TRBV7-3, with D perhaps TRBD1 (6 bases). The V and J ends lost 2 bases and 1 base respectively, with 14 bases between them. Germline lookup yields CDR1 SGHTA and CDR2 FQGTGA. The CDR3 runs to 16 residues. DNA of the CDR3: TGTGCCAGCAGCTTACCCCTCCAGGGGCGGAACACTGAAGCTTTCTTT. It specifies CASSLPLQGRNTEAFF.

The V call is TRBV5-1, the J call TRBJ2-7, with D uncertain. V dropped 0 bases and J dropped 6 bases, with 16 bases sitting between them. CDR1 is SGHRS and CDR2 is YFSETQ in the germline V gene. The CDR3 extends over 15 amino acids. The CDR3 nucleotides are TGCGCCAGCAGCTTGGAAAAAAATACAGATCTCGAGCAGTACTTC. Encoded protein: CASSLEKNTDLEQYF.